Sequencing of this T cell receptor beta chain was carried out in a study of human T cells and chemical hapten exposure. Study overall: Small pooled library volume differences chiefly drove per-sample TCR yield variation.

Original methodology: Sampled TCR counts reached a median of around 94,000 per sample, with values ranging from roughly 20,000 to 700,000. A single record per CDR3 protein comes from TCRdb applying MiXCR to the RACE reads. These V and J calls originate from TCRdb's pipeline instead of the authors' own analysis. The sample yields tens of thousands of distinct CDR3 sequences, 5.5% seen once. Notes on the study in general: After DPC sensitization, TCRs above 1 in 1000 frequency showed no change.

Indicated time point: healthy volunteer bleed at 6 weeks. Unfractionated whole blood yielded total RNA. CDR1 is SGHTA, CDR2 FQGNSA, per germline. There are 14 residues in the CDR3. Trimming cost V 1 base and J 4 bases, with 8 bases left between them. With respect to this clonotype: The antigen remains undetermined.

This receptor was obtained from a human donor in good health. Some clones in this sample may be carry-over from other donors' samples. J is TRBJ2-1 and V is TRBV7-2, with D possibly being TRBD1 (5 bases). Sequences were obtained from whole blood. Here the CDR3 reads CASSLGGGYNEQFF. CDR3 nucleotide sequence: TGTGCCAGCAGCTTAGGGGGCGGTTACAATGAGCAGTTCTTC.